These 5 T cell receptor beta chains share one sample of origin, sequenced in a study of blood T cell repertoires in COVID-19 (dated by TCRdb to the early 2020s). Library construction relied on the immunoSEQ multiplex PCR assay. As stored in TCRdb, this immuneACCESS dataset retains in-frame rearrangements with V and J assigned. A fraction of the clones does not appear; measured against another copy, unresolved V genes explain less than half of the discrepancy, and the remainder lacks a known reason. The table for this sample lists tens of thousands of clones; around 80% of them were counted only once. The ten largest clones capture about 11% of the sample. The material sequenced was peripheral blood. The receptors were sampled from a man in his 70s with acute or convalescent COVID-19.

This clone showed up just once. The chain carries TRBV6-6 and TRBJ1-3, with a possible D match to TRBD1 (6 bases). This CDR3 is built from 15 residues. Trimming took off 4 bases at V and 1 base at J, with 11 bases between the two ends. From germline, CDR1 is MNHNY and CDR2 SVGAGI (reference sequence). The chain's CDR3 is CASSSTGISGNTIYF. CDR3 coding DNA: TGTGCCAGCAGTTCTACAGGGATTTCTGGAAACACCATATATTTT.

The chain is built from TRBV5-1 and TRBJ1-3; D is ambiguous. Germline V gives CDR1 SGHRS, CDR2 YFSETQ. V was trimmed by 6 bases and J by 7 bases, leaving 14 bases between them. The CDR3 is 13 amino acids. The CDR3 reads CASKPEQRNTIYF. The CDR3, as DNA: TGCGCCAGCAAGCCCGAGCAGAGGAACACCATATATTTT.

The chain employs TRBV10-2 and TRBJ1-6, with D tentatively TRBD1 (5 bases). The CDR3 covers 15 residues. The germline V gene has CDR1 WSHSY and CDR2 SAAADI. Trimming took 6 bases from V and 11 from J, leaving 20 bases between them. The CDR3 reads CASRAITPGSPPLHF. In nucleotides, the CDR3 is TGCGCCAGCAGAGCCATTACCCCAGGGTCCCCACCCCTCCACTTT.

The gene calls are TRBV28 and TRBJ1-5; possible D gene TRBD1, 6 bases. The V end was cut by 5 bases, the J end by 2 bases, with 10 bases between. Germline CDR1 MDHEN, CDR2 SYDVKM. CDR3 size: 14 residues. The CDR3 spells CASSIGGGNQPQHF. The CDR3 bases are TGTGCCAGCAGTATAGGGGGAGGCAATCAGCCCCAGCATTTT. The full variable domain, rest sourced from reference TRBV28 and TRBJ1-5, is DVKVTQSSRYLVKRTGEKVFLECVQDMDHENMFWYRQDPGLGLRLIYFSYDVKMKEKGDIPEGYSVSREKKERFSLILESASTNQTSMYLCASSIGGGNQPQHFGDGTRLSIL.

This chain joins TRBV2 and TRBJ1-1; D is uncertain. This CDR3 is built from 15 residues. Germline assignment: CDR1 SNHLY and CDR2 FYNNEI. Trimming cost V 3 bases and J 5 bases, with 16 bases left between them. CDR3 nucleotides: TGTGCCAGCAGTGAGGGGAGTGGGAAGTGGACTGAAGCTTTCTTT. Amino acid sequence: CASSEGSGKWTEAFF.